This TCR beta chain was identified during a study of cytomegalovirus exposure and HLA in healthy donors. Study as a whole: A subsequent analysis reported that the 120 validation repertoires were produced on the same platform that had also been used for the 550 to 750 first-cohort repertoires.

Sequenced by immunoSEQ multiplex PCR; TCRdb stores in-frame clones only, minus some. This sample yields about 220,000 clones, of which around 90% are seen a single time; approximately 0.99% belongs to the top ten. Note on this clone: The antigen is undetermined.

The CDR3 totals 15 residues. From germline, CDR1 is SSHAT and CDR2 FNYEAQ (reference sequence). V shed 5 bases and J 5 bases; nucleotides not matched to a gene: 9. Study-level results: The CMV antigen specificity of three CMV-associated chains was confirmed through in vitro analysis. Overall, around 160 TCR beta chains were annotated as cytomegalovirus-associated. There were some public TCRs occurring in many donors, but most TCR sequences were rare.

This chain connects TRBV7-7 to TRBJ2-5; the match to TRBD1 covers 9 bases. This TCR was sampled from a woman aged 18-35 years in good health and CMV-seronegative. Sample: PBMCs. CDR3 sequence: CASSPQDRGYETQYF. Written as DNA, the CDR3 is TGTGCCAGCAGCCCCCAAGACAGGGGGTACGAGACCCAGTACTTC.